Listed below are T cell receptor beta chains from one sample, sequenced in a study of cytomegalovirus exposure and HLA in healthy donors. Method: immunoSEQ multiplex PCR; TCRdb's copy keeps in-frame clones and lacks some. The data contain some 180,000 clones, roughly 8.7% of them singletons. The sequenced sample was PBMCs. These receptors all stem from a woman aged 25-40 years in good health and CMV-seropositive. Both conserved end residues are part of each CDR3. Fields, in order: J gene, clone size, V gene, D gene, CDR3 protein, CDR3 DNA. A D gene is named only where the DNA matches it firmly. Clone sizes are given selectively: once, few, many, or a class where the clone is expanded.

TRBJ1-1	NA	TRBV9	NA	CASSHGRGNTEAFF	TGTGCCAGCAGCCATGGGAGGGGGAACACTGAAGCTTTCTTT
TRBJ2-5	few	TRBV21-1	NA	CASRDKQETQYF	TGTGCCAGCAGAGACAAGCAAGAGACCCAGTACTTC
TRBJ2-7	NA	TRBV6-1	TRBD1	CASSFRTGPFYEQYF	TGTGCCAGCAGTTTTCGGACAGGACCATTCTACGAGCAGTACTTC
TRBJ2-7	NA	TRBV23-1	TRBD1	CASSQRGRGRYEQYF	TGCGCCAGCAGTCAAAGGGGCAGGGGGCGCTACGAGCAGTACTTC
TRBJ2-7	few	TRBV14	NA	CASSQGRENEQYF	TGTGCCAGCAGCCAGGGACGGGAGAACGAGCAGTACTTC
TRBJ2-1	NA	TRBV7-9	TRBD2	CASSPRGLAIRNEQFF	TGTGCCAGCAGCCCCCGTGGACTAGCGATACGCAATGAGCAGTTCTTC
TRBJ1-2	NA	TRBV29-1	NA	CSNERGYTF	TGCAGTAACGAGCGCGGCTACACCTTC
TRBJ1-1	few	TRBV9	TRBD1	CASRAGGTGGMNTEAFF	TGTGCCAGCAGAGCAGGCGGGACAGGGGGTATGAACACTGAAGCTTTCTTT
TRBJ1-1	few	TRBV5-1	NA	CASSEQGTEAFF	TGCGCCAGCAGCGAGCAGGGAACTGAAGCTTTCTTT
TRBJ2-1	NA	TRBV6-1	TRBD1	CASYGTDVDEQFF	TGTGCCAGTTACGGGACAGATGTGGATGAGCAGTTCTTC
TRBJ2-3	NA	TRBV6-5	NA	CASSYTRSTDTQYF	TGTGCCAGCAGTTACACTAGAAGTACAGATACGCAGTATTTT
TRBJ1-1	few	TRBV19	TRBD1	CASSIAQGQGKAFF	TGTGCCAGTAGTATCGCCCAGGGACAGGGAAAAGCTTTCTTT
TRBJ2-5	NA	TRBV14	TRBD2	CASSQDSGWYQETQYF	TGTGCCAGCAGCCAAGATAGCGGGTGGTACCAAGAGACCCAGTACTTC
TRBJ2-7	few	TRBV6-5	NA	CASKRDRQAPYEQYF	TGTGCCAGCAAAAGGGATAGACAGGCGCCCTACGAGCAGTACTTC
TRBJ2-5	few	TRBV10-3	NA	CAISSGQKETQYF	TGTGCCATCAGTTCCGGACAGAAAGAGACCCAGTACTTC
TRBJ1-1	few	TRBV2	NA	CASSEVRESTEAFF	TGTGCCAGCAGTGAAGTCAGGGAATCCACTGAAGCTTTCTTT
TRBJ1-2	NA	TRBV30	NA	CAWSINRVPFTF	TGTGCCTGGAGTATAAACAGGGTCCCATTCACCTTC
TRBJ1-4	NA	TRBV9	NA	CASSVYGEKLFF	TGTGCCAGCAGCGTGTACGGGGAAAAACTGTTTTTT
TRBJ1-1	NA	TRBV6-5	NA	CASSYSSGVTEAFF	TGTGCCAGCAGTTACTCTTCGGGGGTGACTGAAGCTTTCTTT
TRBJ2-5	NA	TRBV7-6	NA	CASSLVPGEGEETQYF	TGTGCCAGCAGCTTAGTCCCGGGGGAGGGGGAAGAGACCCAGTACTTC
TRBJ1-2	NA	TRBV11-2	NA	CASSLGRIYGYTF	TGTGCCAGCAGCTTAGGGCGGATCTATGGCTACACCTTC
TRBJ1-2	NA	TRBV5-6	TRBD1	CASRLQQGAGGYTF	TGTGCCAGCAGATTGCAACAGGGGGCGGGAGGCTACACCTTC
TRBJ2-6	NA	TRBV14	TRBD2	CASSPPGRAGAGANVLTF	TGTGCCAGCAGCCCCCCAGGAAGGGCGGGGGCTGGGGCCAACGTCCTGACTTTC
TRBJ2-1	few	TRBV4-1	TRBD2	CASSHGTSGSNEQFF	TGCGCCAGCAGCCACGGTACTAGCGGGAGCAATGAGCAGTTCTTC
TRBJ2-2	few	TRBV20-1	NA	CSARDNGELFF	TGCAGTGCTAGAGATAACGGGGAGCTGTTTTTT
TRBJ2-4	few	TRBV5-1	NA	CASTTDSLAKNIQYF	TGCGCCAGCACCACCGACAGTCTAGCCAAAAACATTCAGTACTTC
TRBJ2-5	few	TRBV15	NA	CATSSQRWKETQYF	TGTGCCACCAGCAGTCAGCGCTGGAAGGAGACCCAGTACTTC
TRBJ1-5	few	TRBV19	TRBD1	CASRTGQYQPQHF	TGTGCCAGTAGGACGGGACAGTATCAGCCCCAGCATTTT
TRBJ1-5	NA	TRBV19	TRBD1	CASILIGTALNQPQHF	TGTGCCAGTATTCTGATCGGGACAGCGCTTAATCAGCCCCAGCATTTT
TRBJ1-2	few	TRBV6-6	TRBD1	CASSYSAAQGNGYTF	TGTGCCAGCAGTTACTCAGCGGCACAGGGGAATGGCTACACCTTC
TRBJ1-5	few	TRBV27	NA	CASSPRVGGEHF	TGTGCCAGCAGTCCTCGAGTTGGCGGTGAGCATTTT
TRBJ2-1	NA	TRBV5-1	TRBD2	CASRSGTSVYNEQFF	TGCGCCAGCAGATCCGGGACTAGCGTCTACAATGAGCAGTTCTTC
TRBJ2-5	few	TRBV13	TRBD2	CASRLAGTAKTQYF	TGTGCCAGCCGACTAGCGGGAACTGCGAAGACCCAGTACTTC
TRBJ2-1	few	TRBV9	NA	CASSVVTSNEQFF	TGTGCCAGCAGCGTAGTGACTAGCAATGAGCAGTTCTTC
TRBJ1-1	few	TRBV25-1	NA	CASSESRGMGGTEAFF	TGTGCCAGCAGTGAATCTAGGGGGATGGGGGGGACTGAAGCTTTCTTT
TRBJ1-3	NA	TRBV9	NA	CASSRGQGSSGNTIYF	TGTGCCAGCAGCAGGGGTCAGGGTAGCTCTGGAAACACCATATATTTT
TRBJ2-6	NA	TRBV10-2	NA	CASSEQGGVGNVLTF	TGCGCCAGCAGTGAGCAGGGGGGTGTGGGCAACGTCCTGACTTTC
TRBJ2-7	few	TRBV15	NA	CATREGRSEQYF	TGTGCCACGAGAGAGGGTCGGTCGGAGCAGTACTTC
TRBJ1-2	few	TRBV7-9	NA	CASSPSWGGEEPGYTF	TGTGCCAGCAGCCCAAGTTGGGGGGGCGAAGAACCTGGCTACACCTTC
TRBJ2-2	NA	TRBV27	NA	CASSLVSVTGELFF	TGTGCCAGCAGTTTAGTCAGTGTCACCGGGGAGCTGTTTTTT
TRBJ2-5	few	TRBV11-2	TRBD2	CASSWVAGGRGETQYF	TGTGCCAGCAGCTGGGTAGCGGGAGGGCGAGGGGAGACCCAGTACTTC
TRBJ2-1	NA	TRBV13	TRBD2	CASSLESRVAGGNEQFF	TGTGCCAGCAGCTTAGAGTCGCGTGTCGCCGGGGGGAATGAGCAGTTCTTC
TRBJ2-5	NA	TRBV14	NA	CAGNRGGSRTQYF	TGTGCCGGAAACCGAGGGGGTTCACGGACCCAGTACTTC
TRBJ1-5	NA	TRBV2	NA	CASSEGGYNQPQHF	TGTGCCAGCAGCGAAGGAGGTTACAATCAGCCCCAGCATTTT
TRBJ2-7	NA	TRBV20-1	TRBD2	CSAGRVNEQYF	TGCAGTGCCGGGAGGGTCAACGAGCAGTACTTC
TRBJ1-1	NA	TRBV5-1	TRBD1	CASSLEGRGHTEAFF	TGCGCCAGCAGCTTGGAGGGCAGGGGGCACACTGAAGCTTTCTTT
TRBJ2-7	NA	TRBV6-4	TRBD2	CASSATSGRTSYEQYF	TGTGCCAGCAGCGCAACTAGCGGGCGTACCTCCTACGAGCAGTACTTC
TRBJ2-3	few	TRBV6-4	NA	CASSDSLATDTQYF	TGTGCCAGCAGTGACTCACTAGCCACAGATACGCAGTATTTT
TRBJ1-2	few	TRBV6-5	NA	CASSTPGLGEYGYTF	TGTGCCAGCAGTACCCCGGGACTCGGGGAGTATGGCTACACCTTC
TRBJ2-1	few	TRBV7-9	TRBD2	CASSLTSGKNEQFF	TGTGCCAGCAGCTTAACTAGCGGGAAGAATGAGCAGTTCTTC
TRBJ2-7	few	TRBV5-4	TRBD2	CASSPGLAAPEQYF	TGTGCCAGCAGCCCGGGACTAGCGGCCCCCGAGCAGTACTTC